Detailed here is one TCR beta chain. This sample was taken from a study of blood T cell repertoires in COVID-19. Background on the study: COVID-19 samples, acute and convalescent, were from the United States, Italy and Spain. Sample material is recorded as cDNA or gDNA derived from T cells, B-cell-depleted T cells, or PBMCs.

V shed 4 bases, J shed 5 bases, and the junction held 6 bases outside the gene matches. Germline loops: CDR1 MNHEY, CDR2 SVGAGI. The CDR3 loop spans 16 amino acids. Authors' data handling: By means of reference gene primer amplification, nucleated cell counts were estimated. Sequencing was performed with immunoSEQ multiplex PCR; in TCRdb, only in-frame clones are kept and a portion is missing. For V, J and clone size, that table is used; D and trimming come from the DNA. The sample lists about 100,000 clones, around 90% occurring once. V and J are TRBV6-5 and TRBJ1-6; 9 bases line up with TRBD1. The material sequenced was peripheral blood. This TCR was recovered from a woman aged 30 to 39 with acute or convalescent COVID-19. CDR3 in amino acids: CASSFGQGHHNSPLHF. CDR3 coding DNA: TGTGCCAGCAGTTTTGGACAGGGGCACCATAATTCACCCCTCCACTTT.